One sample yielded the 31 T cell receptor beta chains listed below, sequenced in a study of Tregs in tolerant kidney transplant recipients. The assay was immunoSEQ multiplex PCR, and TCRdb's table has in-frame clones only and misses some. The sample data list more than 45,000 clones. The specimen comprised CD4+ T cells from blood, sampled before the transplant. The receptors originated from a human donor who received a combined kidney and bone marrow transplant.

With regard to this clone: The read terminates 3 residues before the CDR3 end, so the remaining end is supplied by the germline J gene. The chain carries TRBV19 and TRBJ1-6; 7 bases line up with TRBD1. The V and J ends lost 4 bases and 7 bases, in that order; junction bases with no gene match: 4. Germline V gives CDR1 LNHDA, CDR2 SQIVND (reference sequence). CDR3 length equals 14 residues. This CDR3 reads CASSRQGGNSPLHF. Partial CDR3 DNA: TGTGCCAGTAGTAGACAGGGAGGGAATTCACCC.

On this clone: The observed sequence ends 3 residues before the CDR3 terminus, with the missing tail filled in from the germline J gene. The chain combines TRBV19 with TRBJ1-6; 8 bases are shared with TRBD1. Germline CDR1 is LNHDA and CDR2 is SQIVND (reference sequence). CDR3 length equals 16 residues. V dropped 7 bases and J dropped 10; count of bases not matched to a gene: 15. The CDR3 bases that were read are TGTGCCAGTACCGATCACCACAGGGGGTCACGATCACCC. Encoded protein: CASTDHHRGSRSP. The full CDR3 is CASTDHHRGSRSPLHF.

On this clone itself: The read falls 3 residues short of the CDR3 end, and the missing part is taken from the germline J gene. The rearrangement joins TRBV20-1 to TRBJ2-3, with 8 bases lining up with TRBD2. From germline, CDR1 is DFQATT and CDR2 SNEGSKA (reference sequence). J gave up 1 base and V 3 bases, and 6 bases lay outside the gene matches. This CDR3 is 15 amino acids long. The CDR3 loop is CSARPMTSGTDTQYF. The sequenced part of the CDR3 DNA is TGCAGTGCTAGGCCCATGACTAGCGGCACAGATACG.

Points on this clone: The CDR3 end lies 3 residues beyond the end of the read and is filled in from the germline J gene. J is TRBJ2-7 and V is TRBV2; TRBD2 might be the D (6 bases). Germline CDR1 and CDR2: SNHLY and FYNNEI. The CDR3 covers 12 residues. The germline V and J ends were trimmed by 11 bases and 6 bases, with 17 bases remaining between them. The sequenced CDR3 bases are TGTGCCTTAAGCGGGTTTGGATCCGAG. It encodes CALSGFGSE. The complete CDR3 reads CALSGFGSEQYF.

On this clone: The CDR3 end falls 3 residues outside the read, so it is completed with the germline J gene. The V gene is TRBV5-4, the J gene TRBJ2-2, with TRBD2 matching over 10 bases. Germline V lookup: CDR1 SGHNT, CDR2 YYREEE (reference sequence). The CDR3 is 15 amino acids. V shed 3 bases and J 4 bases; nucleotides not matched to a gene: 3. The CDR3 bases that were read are TGTGCCAGCAGCTCCGGACTAGCGGCCACCGGGGAG. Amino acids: CASSSGLAATGE. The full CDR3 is CASSSGLAATGELFF. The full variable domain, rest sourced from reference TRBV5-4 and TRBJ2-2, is ETGVTQSPTHLIKTRGQQVTLRCSSQSGHNTVSWYQQALGQGPQFIFQYYREEENGRGNFPPRFSGLQFPNYSSELNVNALELDDSALYLCASSSGLAATGELFFGEGSRLTVL.

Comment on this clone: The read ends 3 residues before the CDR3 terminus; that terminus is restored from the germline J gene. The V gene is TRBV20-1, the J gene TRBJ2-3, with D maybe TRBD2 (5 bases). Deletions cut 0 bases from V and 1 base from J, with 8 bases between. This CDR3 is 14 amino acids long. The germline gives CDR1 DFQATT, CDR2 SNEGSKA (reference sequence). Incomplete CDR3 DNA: TGCAGTGCTAGAGATCCCGGGGGCACAGATACG. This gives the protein CSARDPGGTDT. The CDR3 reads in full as CSARDPGGTDTQYF.

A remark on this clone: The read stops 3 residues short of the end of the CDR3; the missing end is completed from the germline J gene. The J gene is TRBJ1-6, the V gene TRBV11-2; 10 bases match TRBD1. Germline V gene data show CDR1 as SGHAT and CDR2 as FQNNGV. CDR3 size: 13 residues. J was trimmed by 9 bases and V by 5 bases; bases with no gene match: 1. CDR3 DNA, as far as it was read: TGTGCCAGCAGCCGGGACAGGGGTTCACCC. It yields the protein CASSRDRGSP. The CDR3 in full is CASSRDRGSPLHF.

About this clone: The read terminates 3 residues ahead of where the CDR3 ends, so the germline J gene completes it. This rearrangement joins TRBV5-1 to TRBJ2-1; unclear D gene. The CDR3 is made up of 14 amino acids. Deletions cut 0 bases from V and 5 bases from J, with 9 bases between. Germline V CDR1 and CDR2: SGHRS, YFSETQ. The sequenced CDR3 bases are TGCGCCAGCAGCTTGGGACTGTTCGACAATGAG. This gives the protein CASSLGLFDNE. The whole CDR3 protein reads CASSLGLFDNEQFF. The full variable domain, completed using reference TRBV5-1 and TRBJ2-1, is KAGVTQTPRYLIKTRGQQVTLSCSPISGHRSVSWYQQTPGQGLQFLFEYFSETQRNKGNFPGRFSGRQFSNSRSEMNVSTLELGDSALYLCASSLGLFDNEQFFGPGTRLTVL.

CDR3 amino acids: CASSLETGDNSPLHF. The sequenced part of the CDR3 DNA is TGCGCCAGCAGCTTGGAGACAGGAGATAATTCACCC. The chain is built from TRBV5-1 and TRBJ1-6, with D possibly being TRBD1 (6 bases). The read comes to an end 3 residues before the CDR3 does, leaving the germline J gene to fill in the end. From germline, CDR1 is SGHRS and CDR2 YFSETQ. The V end was cut by 0 bases, the J end by 5 bases, with 9 bases between. This CDR3 region has 15 residues.

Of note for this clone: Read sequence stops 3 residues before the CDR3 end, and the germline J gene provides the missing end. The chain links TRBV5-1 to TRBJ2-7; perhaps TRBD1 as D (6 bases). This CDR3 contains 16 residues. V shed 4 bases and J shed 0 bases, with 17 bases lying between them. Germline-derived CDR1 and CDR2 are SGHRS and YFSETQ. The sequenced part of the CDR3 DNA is TGCGCCAGCAGCGGAGCACAGGGTACGCGCTCCTACGAG. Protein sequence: CASSGAQGTRSYE. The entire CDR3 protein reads CASSGAQGTRSYEQYF. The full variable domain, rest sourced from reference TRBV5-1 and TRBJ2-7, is KAGVTQTPRYLIKTRGQQVTLSCSPISGHRSVSWYQQTPGQGLQFLFEYFSETQRNKGNFPGRFSGRQFSNSRSEMNVSTLELGDSALYLCASSGAQGTRSYEQYFGPGTRLTVT.

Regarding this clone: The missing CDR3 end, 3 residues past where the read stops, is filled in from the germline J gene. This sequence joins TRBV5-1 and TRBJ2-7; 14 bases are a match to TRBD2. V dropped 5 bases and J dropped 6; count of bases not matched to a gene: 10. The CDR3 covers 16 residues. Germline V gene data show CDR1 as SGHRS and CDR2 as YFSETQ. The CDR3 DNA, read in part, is TGCGCCAGCAGACCGCCGGGACTAGCGGGAGTGGGCGAG. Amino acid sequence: CASRPPGLAGVGE. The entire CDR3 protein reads CASRPPGLAGVGEQYF.

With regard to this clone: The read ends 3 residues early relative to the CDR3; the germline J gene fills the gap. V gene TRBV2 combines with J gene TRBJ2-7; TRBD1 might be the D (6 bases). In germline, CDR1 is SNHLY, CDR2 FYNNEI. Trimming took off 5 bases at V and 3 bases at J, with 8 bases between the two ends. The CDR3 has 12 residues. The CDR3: CASSPQGYEQYF. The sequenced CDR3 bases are TGTGCCAGCAGTCCACAGGGCTACGAG. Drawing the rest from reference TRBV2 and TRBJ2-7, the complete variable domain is EPEVTQTPSHQVTQMGQEVILRCVPISNHLYFYWYRQILGQKVEFLVSFYNNEISEKSEIFDDQFSVERPDGSNFTLKIRSTKLEDSAMYFCASSPQGYEQYFGPGTRLTVT.

CDR3 sequence: CASSSFSVTDTQYF. The covered CDR3 bases are TGCGCCAGCAGCTCGTTCTCAGTTACAGATACG. The chain recombines TRBV5-1 with TRBJ2-3; D unclear. Read sequence stops 3 residues before the CDR3 end, and the germline J gene provides the missing end. Per germline, CDR1 SGHRS and CDR2 YFSETQ. V lost 3 bases and J lost 3, with 11 bases in between. This CDR3 has 14 amino acids.

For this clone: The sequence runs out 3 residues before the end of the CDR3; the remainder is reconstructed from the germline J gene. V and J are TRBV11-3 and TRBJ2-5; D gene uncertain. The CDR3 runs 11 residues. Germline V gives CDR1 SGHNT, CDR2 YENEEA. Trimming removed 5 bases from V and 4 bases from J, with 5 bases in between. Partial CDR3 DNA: TGTGCCAGCAGCCCCCGAGAGACC. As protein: CASSPRET. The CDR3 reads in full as CASSPRETQYF.

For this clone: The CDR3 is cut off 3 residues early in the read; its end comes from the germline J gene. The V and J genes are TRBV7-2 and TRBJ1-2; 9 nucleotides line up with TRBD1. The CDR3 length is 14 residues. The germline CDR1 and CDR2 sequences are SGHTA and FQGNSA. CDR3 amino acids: CASSTSGTGWGYTF. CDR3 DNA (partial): TGTGCCAGCAGCACATCCGGGACAGGGTGGGGC. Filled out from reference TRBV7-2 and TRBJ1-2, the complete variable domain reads GAGVSQSPSNKVTEKGKDVELRCDPISGHTALYWYRQSLGQGLEFLIYFQGNSAPDKSGLPSDRFSAERTGGSVSTLTIQRTQQEDSAVYLCASSTSGTGWGYTFGSGTRLTVV.

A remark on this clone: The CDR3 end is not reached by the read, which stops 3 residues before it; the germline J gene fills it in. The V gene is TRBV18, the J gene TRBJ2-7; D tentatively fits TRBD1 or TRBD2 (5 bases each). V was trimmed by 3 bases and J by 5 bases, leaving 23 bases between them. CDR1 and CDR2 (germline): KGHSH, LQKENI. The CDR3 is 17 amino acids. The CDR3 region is CASSPFVGTGGSHEQYF. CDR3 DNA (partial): TGTGCCAGCTCACCGTTCGTGGGTACAGGAGGTTCCCACGAG.

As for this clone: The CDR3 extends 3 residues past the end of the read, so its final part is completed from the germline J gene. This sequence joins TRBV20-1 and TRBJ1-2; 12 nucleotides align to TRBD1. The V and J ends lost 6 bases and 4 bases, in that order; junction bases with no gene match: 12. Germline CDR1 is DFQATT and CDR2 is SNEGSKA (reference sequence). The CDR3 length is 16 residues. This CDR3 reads CSAPRPGTGGIYGYTF. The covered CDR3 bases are TGCAGTGCCCCCAGACCGGGGACAGGGGGCATCTATGGC.

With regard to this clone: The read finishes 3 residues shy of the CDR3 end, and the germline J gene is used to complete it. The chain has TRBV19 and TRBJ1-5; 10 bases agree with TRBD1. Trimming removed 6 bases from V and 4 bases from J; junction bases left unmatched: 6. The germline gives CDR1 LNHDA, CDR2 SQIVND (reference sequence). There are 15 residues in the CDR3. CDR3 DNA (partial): TGTGCCAGTAGGATCCCGGGACAGGGGAATCAGCCC. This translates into CASRIPGQGNQP. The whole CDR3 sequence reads CASRIPGQGNQPQHF.

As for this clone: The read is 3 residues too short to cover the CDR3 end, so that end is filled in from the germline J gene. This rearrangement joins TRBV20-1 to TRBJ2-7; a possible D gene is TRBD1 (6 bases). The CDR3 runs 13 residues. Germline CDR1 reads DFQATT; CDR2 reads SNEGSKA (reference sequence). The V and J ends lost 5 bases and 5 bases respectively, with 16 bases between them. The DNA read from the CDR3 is TGCAGTGCTTATTCGGACAGAATCGACGAG. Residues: CSAYSDRIDE. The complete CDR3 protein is CSAYSDRIDEQYF.

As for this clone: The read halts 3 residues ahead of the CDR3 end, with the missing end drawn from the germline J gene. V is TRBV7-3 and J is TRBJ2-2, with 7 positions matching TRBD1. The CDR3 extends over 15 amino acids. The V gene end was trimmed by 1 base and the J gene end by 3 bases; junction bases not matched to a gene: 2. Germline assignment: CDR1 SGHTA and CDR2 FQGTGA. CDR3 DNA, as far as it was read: TGTGCCAGCAGCTTAAACAGGGGCGACACCGGGGAG. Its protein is CASSLNRGDTGE. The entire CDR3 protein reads CASSLNRGDTGELFF. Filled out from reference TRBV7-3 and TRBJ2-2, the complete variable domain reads GAGVSQTPSNKVTEKGKYVELRCDPISGHTALYWYRQSLGQGPEFLIYFQGTGAADDSGLPNDRFFAVRPEGSVSTLKIQRTERGDSAVYLCASSLNRGDTGELFFGEGSRLTVL.

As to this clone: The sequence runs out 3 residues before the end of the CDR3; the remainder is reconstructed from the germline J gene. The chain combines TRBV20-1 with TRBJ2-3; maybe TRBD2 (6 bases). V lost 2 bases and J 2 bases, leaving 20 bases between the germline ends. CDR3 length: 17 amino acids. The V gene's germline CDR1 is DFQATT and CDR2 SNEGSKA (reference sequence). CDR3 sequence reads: CSARSRECRGITDTQYF. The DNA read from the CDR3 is TGCAGTGCTAGATCCCGGGAGTGCCGGGGAATCACAGATACG.

The CDR3 bases that were read are TGTGCCAGTAACTTGGAGGGGAACACCGGGGAG. Encoded protein: CASNLEGNTGE. The CDR3 as a whole reads CASNLEGNTGELFF. This chain joins TRBV19 and TRBJ2-2, with a weak D call TRBD2 (6 bases). From the germline J gene comes the end of the CDR3, since the read stops 3 residues before it. With 7 bases removed from V and 1 base from J, the gap between germline ends came to 10 bases. The CDR3 contains 14 residues. CDR1 and CDR2 (germline): LNHDA, SQIVND (reference sequence).

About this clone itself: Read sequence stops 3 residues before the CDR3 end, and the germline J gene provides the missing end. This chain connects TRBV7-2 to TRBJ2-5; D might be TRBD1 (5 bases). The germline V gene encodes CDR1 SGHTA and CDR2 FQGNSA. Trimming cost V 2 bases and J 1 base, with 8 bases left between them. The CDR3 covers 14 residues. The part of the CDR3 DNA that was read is TGTGCCAGCAGCTTATACAGGTTCCAAGAGACC. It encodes CASSLYRFQET. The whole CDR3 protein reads CASSLYRFQETQYF.

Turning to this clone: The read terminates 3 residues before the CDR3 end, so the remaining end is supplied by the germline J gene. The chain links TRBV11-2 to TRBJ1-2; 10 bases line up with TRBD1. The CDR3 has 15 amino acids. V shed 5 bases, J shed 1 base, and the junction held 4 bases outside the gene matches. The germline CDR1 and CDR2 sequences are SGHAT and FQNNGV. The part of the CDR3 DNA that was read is TGTGCCAGCAGCCGACAGGGGGCAAGTAACTATGGC. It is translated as CASSRQGASNYG. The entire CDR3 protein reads CASSRQGASNYGYTF.

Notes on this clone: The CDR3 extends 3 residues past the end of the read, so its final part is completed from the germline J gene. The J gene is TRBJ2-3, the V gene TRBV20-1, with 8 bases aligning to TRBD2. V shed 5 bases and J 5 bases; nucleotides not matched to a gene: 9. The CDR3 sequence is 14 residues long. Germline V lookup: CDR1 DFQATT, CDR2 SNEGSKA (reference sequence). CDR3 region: CSAGAAGARDTQYF. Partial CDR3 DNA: TGCAGTGCTGGGGCAGCGGGAGCTAGAGATACG.

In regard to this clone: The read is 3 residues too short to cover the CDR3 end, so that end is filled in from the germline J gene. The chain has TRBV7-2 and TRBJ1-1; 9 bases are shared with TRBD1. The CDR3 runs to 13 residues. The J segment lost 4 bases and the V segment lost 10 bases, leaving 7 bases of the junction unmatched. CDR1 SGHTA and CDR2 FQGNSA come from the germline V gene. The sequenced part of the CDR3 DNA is TGTGCCACCGCGGGACAGGGCGGCACTGAA. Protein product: CATAGQGGTE. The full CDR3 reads CATAGQGGTEAFF.

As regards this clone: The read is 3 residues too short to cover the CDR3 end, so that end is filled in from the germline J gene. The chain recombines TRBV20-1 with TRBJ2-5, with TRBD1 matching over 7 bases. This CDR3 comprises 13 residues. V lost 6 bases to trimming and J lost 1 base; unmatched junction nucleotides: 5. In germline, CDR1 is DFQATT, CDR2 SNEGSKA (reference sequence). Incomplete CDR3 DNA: TGCAGTGCCTCGGGACAGTCCCAAGAGACC. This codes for CSASGQSQET. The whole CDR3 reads CSASGQSQETQYF.

CDR3 loop: CASSEGGGLGGNTIYF. CDR3 DNA (partial): TGTGCCAGCAGTGAAGGGGGGGGGTTAGGTGGAAACACC. This rearrangement joins TRBV6-1 to TRBJ1-3; D possibly corresponds to TRBD1 (5 bases). The sequenced fragment ends 3 residues before the CDR3 boundary, so the rest is inferred from the germline J gene. The CDR3 extends over 16 amino acids. CDR1 is MNHNS and CDR2 is SASEGT in the germline V gene. Between the trimmed V and J ends, which lost 1 base and 3 bases, there was a span of 13 bases.

CDR3 sequence reads: CASSISSSRGYTF. The sequenced part of the CDR3 DNA is TGTGCCAGTAGTATATCTTCTTCCAGGGGC. The gene calls are TRBV19 and TRBJ1-2; no reliable D call. Read coverage stops 3 residues before the CDR3 terminus; the germline J gene supplies the remainder. Germline CDR1 is LNHDA and CDR2 is SQIVND (reference sequence). The CDR3 is 13 amino acids.

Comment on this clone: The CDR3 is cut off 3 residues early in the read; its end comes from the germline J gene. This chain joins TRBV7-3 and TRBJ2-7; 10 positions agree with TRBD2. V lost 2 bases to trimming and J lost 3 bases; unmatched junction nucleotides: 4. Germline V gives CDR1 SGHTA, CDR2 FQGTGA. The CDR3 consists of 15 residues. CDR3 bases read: TGTGCCAGCAGCTTAGCGTCTAGCGGGAGCTACGAG. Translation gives CASSLASSGSYE. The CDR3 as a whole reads CASSLASSGSYEQYF.

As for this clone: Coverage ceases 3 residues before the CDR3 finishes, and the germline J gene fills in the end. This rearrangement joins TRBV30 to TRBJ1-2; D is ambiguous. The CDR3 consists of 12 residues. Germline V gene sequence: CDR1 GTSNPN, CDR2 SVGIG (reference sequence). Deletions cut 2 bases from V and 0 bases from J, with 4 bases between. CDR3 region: CAWSPSNYGYTF. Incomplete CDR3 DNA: TGTGCCTGGAGTCCCTCTAACTATGGC.